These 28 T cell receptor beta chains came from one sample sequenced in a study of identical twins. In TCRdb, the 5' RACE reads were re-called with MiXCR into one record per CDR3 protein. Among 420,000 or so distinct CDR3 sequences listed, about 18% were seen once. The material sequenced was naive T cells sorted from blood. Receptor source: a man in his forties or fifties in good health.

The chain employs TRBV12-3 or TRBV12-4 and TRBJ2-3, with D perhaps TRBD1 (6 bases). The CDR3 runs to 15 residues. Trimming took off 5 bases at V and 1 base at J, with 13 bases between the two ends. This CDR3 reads CASSPQNRGTDTQYF. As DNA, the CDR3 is TGTGCCAGCAGTCCCCAGAACAGGGGCACAGATACGCAGTATTTT.

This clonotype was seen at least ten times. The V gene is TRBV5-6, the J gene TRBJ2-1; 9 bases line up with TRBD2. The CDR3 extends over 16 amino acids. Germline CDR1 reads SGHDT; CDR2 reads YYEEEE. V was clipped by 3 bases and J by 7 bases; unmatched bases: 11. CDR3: CASSSGGASGTNEQFF. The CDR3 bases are TGTGCCAGCAGCTCGGGGGGTGCTAGCGGGACAAATGAGCAGTTCTTC.

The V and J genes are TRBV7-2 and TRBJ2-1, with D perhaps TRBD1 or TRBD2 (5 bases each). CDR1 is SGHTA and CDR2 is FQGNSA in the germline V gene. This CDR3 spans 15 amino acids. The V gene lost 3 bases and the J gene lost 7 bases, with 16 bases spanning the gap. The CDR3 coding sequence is TGTGCCAGCAGCTTTAACACCGGGACGAAAAATGAGCAGTTCTTC. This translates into CASSFNTGTKNEQFF. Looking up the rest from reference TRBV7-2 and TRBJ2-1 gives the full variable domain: GAGVSQSPSNKVTEKGKDVELRCDPISGHTALYWYRQSLGQGLEFLIYFQGNSAPDKSGLPSDRFSAERTGGSVSTLTIQRTQQEDSAVYLCASSFNTGTKNEQFFGPGTRLTVL.

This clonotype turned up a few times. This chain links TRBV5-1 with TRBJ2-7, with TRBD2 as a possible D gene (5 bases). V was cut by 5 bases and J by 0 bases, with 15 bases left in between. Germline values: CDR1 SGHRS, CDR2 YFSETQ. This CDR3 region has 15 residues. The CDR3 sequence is CASSLTAASSYEQYF. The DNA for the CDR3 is TGCGCCAGCAGTCTTACAGCGGCGAGCTCCTACGAGCAGTACTTC.

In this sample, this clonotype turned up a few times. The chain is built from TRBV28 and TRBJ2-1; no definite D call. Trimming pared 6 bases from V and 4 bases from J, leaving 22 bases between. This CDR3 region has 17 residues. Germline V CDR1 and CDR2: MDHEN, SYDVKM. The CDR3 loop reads CASSKRRSPVGYNEQFF. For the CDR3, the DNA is TGTGCCAGCAGCAAAAGGCGGTCACCTGTTGGGTACAATGAGCAGTTCTTC.

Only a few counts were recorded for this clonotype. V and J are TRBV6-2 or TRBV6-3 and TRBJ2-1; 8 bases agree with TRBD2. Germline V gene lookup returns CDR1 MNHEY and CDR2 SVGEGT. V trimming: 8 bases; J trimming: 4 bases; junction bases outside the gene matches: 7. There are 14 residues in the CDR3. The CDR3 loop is CASQRGTLYNEQFF. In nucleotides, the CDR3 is TGTGCCAGCCAGCGGGGGACACTTTACAATGAGCAGTTCTTC.

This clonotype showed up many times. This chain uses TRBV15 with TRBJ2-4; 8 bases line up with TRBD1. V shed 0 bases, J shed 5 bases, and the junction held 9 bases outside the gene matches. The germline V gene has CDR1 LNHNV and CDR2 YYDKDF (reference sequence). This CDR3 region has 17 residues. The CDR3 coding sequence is TGTGCCACCAGCAGAGATCGTTACGAGACAGGGGAAAACATTCAGTACTTC. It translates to CATSRDRYETGENIQYF. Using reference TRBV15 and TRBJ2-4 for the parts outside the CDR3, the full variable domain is DAMVIQNPRYQVTQFGKPVTLSCSQTLNHNVMYWYQQKSSQAPKLLFHYYDKDFNNEADTPDNFQSRRPNTSFCFLDIRSPGLGDTAMYLCATSRDRYETGENIQYFGAGTRLSVL.

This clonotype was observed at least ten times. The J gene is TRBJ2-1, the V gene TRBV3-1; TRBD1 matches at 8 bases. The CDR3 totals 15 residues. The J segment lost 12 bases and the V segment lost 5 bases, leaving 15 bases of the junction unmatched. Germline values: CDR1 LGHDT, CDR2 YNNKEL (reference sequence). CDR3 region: CASSFRDRWLLGQFF. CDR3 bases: TGTGCCAGCAGCTTCCGGGACAGGTGGTTGTTGGGGCAGTTCTTC.

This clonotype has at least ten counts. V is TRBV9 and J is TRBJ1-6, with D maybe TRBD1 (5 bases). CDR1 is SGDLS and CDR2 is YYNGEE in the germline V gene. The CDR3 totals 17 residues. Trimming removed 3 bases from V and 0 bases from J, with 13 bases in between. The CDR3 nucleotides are TGTGCCAGCAGCGCCGGACACCAAAGCTCCTATAATTCACCCCTCCACTTT. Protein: CASSAGHQSSYNSPLHF.

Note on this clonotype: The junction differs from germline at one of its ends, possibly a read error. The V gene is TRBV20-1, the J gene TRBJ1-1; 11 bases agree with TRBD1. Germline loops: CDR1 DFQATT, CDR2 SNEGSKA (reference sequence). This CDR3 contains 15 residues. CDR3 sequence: CSPRLGTGGSTEAFF. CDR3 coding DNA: TGCAGTCCTAGATTGGGGACAGGGGGGAGCACTGAAGCTTTCTTT.

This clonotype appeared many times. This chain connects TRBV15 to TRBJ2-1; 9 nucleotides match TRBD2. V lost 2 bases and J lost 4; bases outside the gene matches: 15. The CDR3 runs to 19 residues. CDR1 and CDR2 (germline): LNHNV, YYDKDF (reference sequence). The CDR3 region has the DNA TGTGCCACCAGCAGATTGGGACTAGCTCAAAGGGGGGCTTACAATGAGCAGTTCTTC. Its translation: CATSRLGLAQRGAYNEQFF.

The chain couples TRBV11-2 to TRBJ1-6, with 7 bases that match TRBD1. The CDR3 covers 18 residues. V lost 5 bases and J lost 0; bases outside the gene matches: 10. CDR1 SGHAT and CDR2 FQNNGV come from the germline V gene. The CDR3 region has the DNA TGTGCCAGCAGCCCTAGGGGACAGATTAGCTCCTATAATTCACCCCTCCACTTT. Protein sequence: CASSPRGQISSYNSPLHF.

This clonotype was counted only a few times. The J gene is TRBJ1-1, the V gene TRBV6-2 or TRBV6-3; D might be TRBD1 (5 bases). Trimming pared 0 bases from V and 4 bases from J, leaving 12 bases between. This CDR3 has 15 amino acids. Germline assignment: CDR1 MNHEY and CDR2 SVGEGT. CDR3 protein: CASSYSMGGGTEAFF. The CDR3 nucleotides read TGTGCCAGCAGTTACTCGATGGGGGGAGGCACTGAAGCTTTCTTT.

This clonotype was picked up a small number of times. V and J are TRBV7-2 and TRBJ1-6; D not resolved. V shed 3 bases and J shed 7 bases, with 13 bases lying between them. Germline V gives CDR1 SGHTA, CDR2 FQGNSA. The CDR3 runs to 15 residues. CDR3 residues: CASSLAAARNSPLHF. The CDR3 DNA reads TGTGCCAGCAGCTTGGCGGCAGCCCGCAATTCACCCCTCCACTTT. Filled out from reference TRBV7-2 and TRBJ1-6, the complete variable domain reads GAGVSQSPSNKVTEKGKDVELRCDPISGHTALYWYRQSLGQGLEFLIYFQGNSAPDKSGLPSDRFSAERTGGSVSTLTIQRTQQEDSAVYLCASSLAAARNSPLHFGNGTRLTVT.

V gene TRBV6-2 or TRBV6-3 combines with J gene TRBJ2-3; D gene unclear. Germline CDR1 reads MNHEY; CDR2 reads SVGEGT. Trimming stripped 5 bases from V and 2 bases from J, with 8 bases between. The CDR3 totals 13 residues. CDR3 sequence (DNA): TGTGCCAGCAGTGCATATAACACAGATACGCAGTATTTT. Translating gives CASSAYNTDTQYF.

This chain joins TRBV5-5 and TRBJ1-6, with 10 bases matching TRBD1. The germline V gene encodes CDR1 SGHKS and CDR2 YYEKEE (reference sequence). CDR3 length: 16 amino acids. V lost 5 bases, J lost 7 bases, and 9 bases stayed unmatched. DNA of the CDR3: TGTGCCAGCAGATCCCTAACGGGACAGGGGAATTCACCCCTCCACTTT. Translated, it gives CASRSLTGQGNSPLHF.

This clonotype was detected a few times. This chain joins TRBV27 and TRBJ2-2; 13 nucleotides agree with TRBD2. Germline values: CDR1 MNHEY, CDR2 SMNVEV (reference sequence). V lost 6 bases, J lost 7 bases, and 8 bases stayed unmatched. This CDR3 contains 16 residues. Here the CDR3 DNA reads TGTGCCAGCAGACCCACTAGCGGGAGGGCCTTCGGGGAGCTGTTTTTT. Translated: CASRPTSGRAFGELFF.

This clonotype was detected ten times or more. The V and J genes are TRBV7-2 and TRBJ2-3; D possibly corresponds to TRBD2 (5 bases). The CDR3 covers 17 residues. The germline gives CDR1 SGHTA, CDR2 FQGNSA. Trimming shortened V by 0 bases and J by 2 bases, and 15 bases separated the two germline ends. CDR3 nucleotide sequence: TGTGCCAGCAGCTTAGCACTAGGATTTGGGGTCACAGATACGCAGTATTTT. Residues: CASSLALGFGVTDTQYF. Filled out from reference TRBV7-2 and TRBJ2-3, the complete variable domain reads GAGVSQSPSNKVTEKGKDVELRCDPISGHTALYWYRQSLGQGLEFLIYFQGNSAPDKSGLPSDRFSAERTGGSVSTLTIQRTQQEDSAVYLCASSLALGFGVTDTQYFGPGTRLTVL.

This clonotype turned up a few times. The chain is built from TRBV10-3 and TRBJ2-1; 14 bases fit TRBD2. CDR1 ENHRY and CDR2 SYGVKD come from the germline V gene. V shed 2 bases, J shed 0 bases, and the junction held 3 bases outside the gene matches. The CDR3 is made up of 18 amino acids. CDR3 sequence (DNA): TGTGCCATCAGTGAGCTAGGGACTAGCGGGAGCTCCTACAATGAGCAGTTCTTC. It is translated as CAISELGTSGSSYNEQFF.

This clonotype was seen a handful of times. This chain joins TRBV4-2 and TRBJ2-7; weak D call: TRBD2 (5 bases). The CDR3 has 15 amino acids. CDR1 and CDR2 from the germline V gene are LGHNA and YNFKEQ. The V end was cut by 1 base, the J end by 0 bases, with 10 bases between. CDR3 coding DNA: TGTGCCAGCAGCCAAGTGGGAGCCTACTCCTACGAGCAGTACTTC. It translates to CASSQVGAYSYEQYF.

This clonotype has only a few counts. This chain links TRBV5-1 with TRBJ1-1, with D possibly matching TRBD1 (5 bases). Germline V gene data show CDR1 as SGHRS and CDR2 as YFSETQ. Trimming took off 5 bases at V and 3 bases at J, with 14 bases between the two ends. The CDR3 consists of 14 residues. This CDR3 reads CASRGSGQDTEAFF. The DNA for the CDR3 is TGCGCCAGCAGGGGGTCAGGGCAGGACACTGAAGCTTTCTTT.

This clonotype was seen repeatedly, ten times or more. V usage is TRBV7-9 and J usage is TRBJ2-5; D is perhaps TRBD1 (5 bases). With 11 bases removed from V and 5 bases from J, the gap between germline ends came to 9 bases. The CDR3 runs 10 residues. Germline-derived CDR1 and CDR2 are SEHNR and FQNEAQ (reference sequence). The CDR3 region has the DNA TGTGCCGGGGCCAACGAGACCCAGTACTTC. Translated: CAGANETQYF.

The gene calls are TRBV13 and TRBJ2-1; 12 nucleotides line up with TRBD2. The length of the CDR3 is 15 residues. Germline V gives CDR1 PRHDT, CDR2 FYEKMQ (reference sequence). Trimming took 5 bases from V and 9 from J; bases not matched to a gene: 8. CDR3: CASSGRTSGKFEQFF. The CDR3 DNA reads TGTGCCAGCAGCGGTCGGACTAGCGGGAAGTTTGAGCAGTTCTTC.

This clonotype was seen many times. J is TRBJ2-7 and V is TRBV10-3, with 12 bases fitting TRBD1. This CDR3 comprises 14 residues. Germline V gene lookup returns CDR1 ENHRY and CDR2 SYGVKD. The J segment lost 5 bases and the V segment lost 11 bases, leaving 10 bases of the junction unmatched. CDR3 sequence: CASKGQGAVDEQYF. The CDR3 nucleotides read TGTGCCTCCAAGGGACAGGGGGCCGTCGACGAGCAGTACTTC.

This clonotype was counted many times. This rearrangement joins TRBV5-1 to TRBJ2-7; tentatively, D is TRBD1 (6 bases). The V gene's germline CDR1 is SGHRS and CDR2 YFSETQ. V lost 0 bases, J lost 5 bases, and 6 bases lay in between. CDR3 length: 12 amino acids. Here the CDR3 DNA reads TGCGCCAGCAGCTTGGCAGGGGACGAGCAGTACTTC. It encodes CASSLAGDEQYF.

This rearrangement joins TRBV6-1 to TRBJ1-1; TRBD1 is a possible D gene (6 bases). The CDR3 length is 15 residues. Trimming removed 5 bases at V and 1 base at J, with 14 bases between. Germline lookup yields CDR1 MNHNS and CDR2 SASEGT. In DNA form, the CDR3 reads TGTGCCAGCAGTAGGCGGACAGCGCGGAACACTGAAGCTTTCTTT. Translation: CASSRRTARNTEAFF.

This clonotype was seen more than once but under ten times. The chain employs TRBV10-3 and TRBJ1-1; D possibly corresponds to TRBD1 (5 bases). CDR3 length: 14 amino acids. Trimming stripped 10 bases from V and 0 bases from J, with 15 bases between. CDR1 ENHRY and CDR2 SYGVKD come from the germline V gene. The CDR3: CATTQGTLNTEAFF. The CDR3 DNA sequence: TGTGCCACCACCCAGGGCACCCTGAACACTGAAGCTTTCTTT.

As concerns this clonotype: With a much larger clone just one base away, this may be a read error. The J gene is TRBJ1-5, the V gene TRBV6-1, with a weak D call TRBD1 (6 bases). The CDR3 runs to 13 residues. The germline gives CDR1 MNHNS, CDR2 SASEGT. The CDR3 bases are TGTGCCAGCAGTGAGACAGGAAATCTGCCCCAGCATTTT. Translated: CASSETGNLPQHF.